The 5 T cell receptor beta chains reported below all come from one sample, sequenced in a study of T cell responses to AZD1222 COVID-19 vaccine. Data came from immunoSEQ multiplex PCR; TCRdb stores just in-frame clones and leaves some out. Among some 150,000 clones listed, 88% were seen once. The sample was peripheral blood, taken on day 0 of AZD1222 vaccination. Receptors were obtained from an adult in good health.

The chain recombines TRBV13 with TRBJ1-2; D unresolved. V was trimmed by 0 bases and J by 2 bases, leaving 10 bases between them. The germline CDR1 and CDR2 sequences are PRHDT and FYEKMQ (reference sequence). The CDR3 runs 15 residues. The CDR3 DNA is TGTGCCAGCAGCTTAGGTGCCAGCCCAAACTATGGCTACACCTTC. It translates to CASSLGASPNYGYTF.

This clone was detected only once. V usage is TRBV2 and J usage is TRBJ2-3; tentative D call: TRBD2 (5 bases). V was cut by 3 bases and J by 4 bases, with 8 bases left in between. CDR1 is SNHLY and CDR2 is FYNNEI in the germline V gene. This CDR3 spans 13 amino acids. CDR3 region: CASSDGSSDTQYF. The DNA of the CDR3 is TGTGCCAGCAGTGATGGGAGTTCAGATACGCAGTATTTT. Drawing the rest from reference TRBV2 and TRBJ2-3, the complete variable domain is EPEVTQTPSHQVTQMGQEVILRCVPISNHLYFYWYRQILGQKVEFLVSFYNNEISEKSEIFDDQFSVERPDGSNFTLKIRSTKLEDSAMYFCASSDGSSDTQYFGPGTRLTVL.

The genes are TRBV18 and TRBJ1-3; 9 nucleotides line up with TRBD1. The CDR3 length is 15 residues. Trimming removed 6 bases from V and 4 bases from J; junction bases left unmatched: 7. CDR1 KGHSH and CDR2 LQKENI come from the germline V gene. In nucleotides, the CDR3 is TGTGCCAGCTCTACGGCCGGGACAGGGGGAAACACCATATATTTT. It encodes CASSTAGTGGNTIYF. The entire variable domain, with the rest obtained from reference TRBV18 and TRBJ1-3, is as follows: NAGVMQNPRHLVRRRGQEARLRCSPMKGHSHVYWYRQLPEEGLKFMVYLQKENIIDESGMPKERFSAEFPKEGPSILRIQQVVRGDSAAYFCASSTAGTGGNTIYFGEGSWLTVV.

The rearrangement joins TRBV19 to TRBJ1-1, with D unresolved. Germline V gene data show CDR1 as LNHDA and CDR2 as SQIVND (reference sequence). V gave up 8 bases and J gave up 5 bases, with 12 bases separating them. The CDR3 runs 12 residues. The CDR3: CASGLPGTEAFF. CDR3 in DNA: TGTGCCAGTGGCCTCCCGGGGACTGAAGCTTTCTTT.

As DNA, the CDR3 is TGTGCCAGTAGTAGCGGGAGGGGGCCCGCGGCCGAGCAGTACTTC. This sequence encodes CASSSGRGPAAEQYF. This chain joins TRBV19 and TRBJ2-7; 9 nucleotides line up with TRBD2. The V segment lost 4 bases and the J segment 6 bases; nucleotides outside the gene matches: 10. This CDR3 has 15 residues. CDR1 is LNHDA and CDR2 is SQIVND in the germline V gene (reference sequence). The full variable domain, its missing parts supplied by reference TRBV19 and TRBJ2-7, is DGGITQSPKYLFRKEGQNVTLSCEQNLNHDAMYWYRQDPGQGLRLIYYSQIVNDFQKGDIAEGYSVSREKKESFPLTVTSAQKNPTAFYLCASSSGRGPAAEQYFGPGTRLTVT.